Sequencing of this T cell receptor beta chain was carried out in a study of blood T cell repertoires in COVID-19. This table comes from immunoSEQ multiplex PCR, and its TCRdb copy is limited to in-frame clones, with some not included. Of fewer than 450,000 clones listed, about 91% are singletons. Per the germline V gene, CDR1 is SNHLY and CDR2 is FYNNEI. The CDR3 covers 14 residues. V dropped 6 bases and J dropped 1 base, with 12 bases sitting between them. This clonotype was obtained from a woman in her 50s with COVID-19, enrolled during active disease. The chain recombines TRBV2 with TRBJ1-2, with no clear D. The sequenced sample consisted of peripheral blood. Here the CDR3 reads CASRESSINYGYTF. CDR3 sequence (DNA): TGTGCCAGCAGGGAATCCAGTATTAACTATGGCTACACCTTC. The whole variable domain, remainder taken from reference TRBV2 and TRBJ1-2, is EPEVTQTPSHQVTQMGQEVILRCVPISNHLYFYWYRQILGQKVEFLVSFYNNEISEKSEIFDDQFSVERPDGSNFTLKIRSTKLEDSAMYFCASRESSINYGYTFGSGTRLTVV.